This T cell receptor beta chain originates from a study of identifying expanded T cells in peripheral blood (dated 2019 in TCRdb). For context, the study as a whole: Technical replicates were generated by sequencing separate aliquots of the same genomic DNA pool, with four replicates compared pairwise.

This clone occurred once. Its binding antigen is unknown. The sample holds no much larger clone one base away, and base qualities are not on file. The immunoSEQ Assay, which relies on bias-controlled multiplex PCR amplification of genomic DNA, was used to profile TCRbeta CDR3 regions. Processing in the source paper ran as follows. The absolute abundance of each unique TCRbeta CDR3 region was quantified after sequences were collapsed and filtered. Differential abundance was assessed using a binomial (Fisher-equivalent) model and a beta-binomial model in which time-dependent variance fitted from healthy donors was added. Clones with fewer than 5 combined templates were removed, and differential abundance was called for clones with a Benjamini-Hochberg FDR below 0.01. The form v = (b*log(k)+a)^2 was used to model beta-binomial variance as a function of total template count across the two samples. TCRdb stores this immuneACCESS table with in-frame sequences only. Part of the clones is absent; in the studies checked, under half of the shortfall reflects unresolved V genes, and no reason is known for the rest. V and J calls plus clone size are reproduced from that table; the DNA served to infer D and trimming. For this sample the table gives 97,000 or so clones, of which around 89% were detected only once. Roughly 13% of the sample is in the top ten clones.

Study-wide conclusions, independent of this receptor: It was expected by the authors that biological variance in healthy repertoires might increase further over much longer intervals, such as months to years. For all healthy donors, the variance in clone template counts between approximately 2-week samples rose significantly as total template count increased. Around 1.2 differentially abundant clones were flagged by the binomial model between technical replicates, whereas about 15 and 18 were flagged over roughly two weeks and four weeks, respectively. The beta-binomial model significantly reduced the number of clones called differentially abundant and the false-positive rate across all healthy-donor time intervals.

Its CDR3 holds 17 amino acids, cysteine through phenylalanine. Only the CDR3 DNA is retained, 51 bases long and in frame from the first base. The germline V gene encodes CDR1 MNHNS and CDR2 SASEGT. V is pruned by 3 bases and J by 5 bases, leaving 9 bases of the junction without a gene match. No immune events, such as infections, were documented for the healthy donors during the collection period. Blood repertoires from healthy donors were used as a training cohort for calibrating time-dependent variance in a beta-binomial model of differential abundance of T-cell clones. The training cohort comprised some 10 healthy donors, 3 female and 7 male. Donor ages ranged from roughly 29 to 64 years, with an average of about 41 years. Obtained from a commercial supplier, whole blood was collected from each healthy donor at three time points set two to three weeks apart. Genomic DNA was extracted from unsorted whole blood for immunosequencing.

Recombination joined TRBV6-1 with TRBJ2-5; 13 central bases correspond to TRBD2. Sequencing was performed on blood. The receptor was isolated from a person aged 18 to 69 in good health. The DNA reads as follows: TGTGCCAGCAGTGAGGGACTAGCGGGACCCGGGGCGGAGACCCAGTACTTC. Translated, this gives CASSEGLAGPGAETQYF.